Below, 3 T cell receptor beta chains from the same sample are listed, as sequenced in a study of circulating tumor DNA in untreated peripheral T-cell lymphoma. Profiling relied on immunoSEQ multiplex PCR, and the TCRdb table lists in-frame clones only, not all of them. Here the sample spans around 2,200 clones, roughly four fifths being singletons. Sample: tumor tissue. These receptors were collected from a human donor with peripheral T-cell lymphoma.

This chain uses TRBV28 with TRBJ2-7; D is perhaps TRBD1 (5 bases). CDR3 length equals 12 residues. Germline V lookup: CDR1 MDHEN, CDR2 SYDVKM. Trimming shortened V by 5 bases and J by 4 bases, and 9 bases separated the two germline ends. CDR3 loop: CASSIYRYEQYF. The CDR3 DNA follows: TGTGCCAGCAGTATCTACAGGTACGAGCAGTACTTC.

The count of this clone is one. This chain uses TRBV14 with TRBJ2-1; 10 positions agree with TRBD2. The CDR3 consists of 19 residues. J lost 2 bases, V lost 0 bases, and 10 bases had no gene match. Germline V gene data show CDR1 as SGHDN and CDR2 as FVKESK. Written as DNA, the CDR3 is TGTGCCAGCAGCCAAGATCGTAGGGTTAGCGGGGGGACCTACAATGAGCAGTTCTTC. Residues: CASSQDRRVSGGTYNEQFF.

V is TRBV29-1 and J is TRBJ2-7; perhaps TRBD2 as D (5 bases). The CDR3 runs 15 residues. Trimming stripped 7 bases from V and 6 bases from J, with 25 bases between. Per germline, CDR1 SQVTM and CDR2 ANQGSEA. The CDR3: CSARRASWRSGEQYF. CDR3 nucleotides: TGCAGCGCCCGAAGGGCCAGTTGGCGAAGCGGCGAGCAGTACTTC.